This T cell receptor beta chain was observed in a study of T cells after posttransplantation cyclophosphamide. The CDR3 length is 15 residues. Germline CDR1 SEHNR, CDR2 FQNEAQ (reference sequence). Germline trimming cut 8 bases from V and 8 bases from J; bases unmatched to any gene: 15. This clone was seen a few times. Its antigen is unknown. Study results and caveats: Recipient CMV seropositivity and CMV reactivation strongly tracked TRB clonality.

Repertoires were generated with immunoSEQ multiplex PCR, while TCRdb's copy carries only in-frame clones and drops some. This table has about 4,800 clones, approximately 72% appearing once. Busulfan-fludarabine conditioning, marrow transplant, and cyclophosphamide on days +3 and +4 were administered. The clonotype originates from a male patient aged 60-70 years who received an allogeneic stem cell transplant from an unrelated donor, was CMV-positive, and had acute GVHD only. Certain T cells may be donor cells from the graft. This sequence joins TRBV7-9 and TRBJ2-1; 7 bases map to TRBD1. The material sequenced was PBMCs, taken 362 days after allogeneic stem cell transplant with posttransplant cyclophosphamide. CDR3 in amino acids: CASSRGSGGYDEQFF. DNA for the CDR3: TGTGCCAGCTCCAGGGGGTCCGGTGGGTACGATGAGCAGTTCTTC.